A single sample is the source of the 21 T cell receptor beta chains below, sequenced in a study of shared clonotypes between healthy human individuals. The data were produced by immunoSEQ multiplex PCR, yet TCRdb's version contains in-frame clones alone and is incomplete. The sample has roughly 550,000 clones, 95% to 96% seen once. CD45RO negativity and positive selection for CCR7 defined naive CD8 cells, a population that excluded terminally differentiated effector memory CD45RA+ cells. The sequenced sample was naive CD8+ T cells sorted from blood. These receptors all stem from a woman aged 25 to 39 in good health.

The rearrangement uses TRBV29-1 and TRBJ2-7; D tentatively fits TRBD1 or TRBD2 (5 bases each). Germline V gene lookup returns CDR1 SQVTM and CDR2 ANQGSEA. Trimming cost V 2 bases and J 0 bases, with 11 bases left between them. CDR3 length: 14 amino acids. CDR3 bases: TGCAGCGTTGAACCGGGGCCGCACTCCTACGAGCAGTACTTC. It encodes CSVEPGPHSYEQYF.

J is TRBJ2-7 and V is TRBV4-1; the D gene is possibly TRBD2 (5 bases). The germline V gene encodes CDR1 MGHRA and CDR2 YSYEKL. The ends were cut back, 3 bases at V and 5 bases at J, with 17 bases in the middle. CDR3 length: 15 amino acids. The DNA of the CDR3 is TGCGCCAGCAGCCAGGTTGGGAGTAGGAACCACGAGCAGTACTTC. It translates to CASSQVGSRNHEQYF.

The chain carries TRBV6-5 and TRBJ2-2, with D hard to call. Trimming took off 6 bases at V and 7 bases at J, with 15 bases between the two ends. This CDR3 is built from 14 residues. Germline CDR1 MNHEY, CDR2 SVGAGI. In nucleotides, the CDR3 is TGTGCCAGCAGCCAACCGGATGATGACGGGGAGCTGTTTTTT. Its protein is CASSQPDDDGELFF.

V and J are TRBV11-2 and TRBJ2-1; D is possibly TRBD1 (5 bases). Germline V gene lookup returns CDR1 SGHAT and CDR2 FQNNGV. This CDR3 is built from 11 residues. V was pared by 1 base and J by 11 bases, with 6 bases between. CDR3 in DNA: TGTGCCAGCAGCTTAGGGGGCCAGCAGTTCTTC. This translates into CASSLGGQQFF.

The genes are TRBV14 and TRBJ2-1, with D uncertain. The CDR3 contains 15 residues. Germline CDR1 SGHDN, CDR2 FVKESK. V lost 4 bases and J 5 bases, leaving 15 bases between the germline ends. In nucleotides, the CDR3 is TGTGCCAGCAGCCTATACGGCGTGCCTAACAATGAGCAGTTCTTC. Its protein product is CASSLYGVPNNEQFF.

Written as DNA, the CDR3 is TGTGCCAGCAGCTTAACTAGCTCGGGTGAGCAGTTCTTC. Its translation: CASSLTSSGEQFF. The genes are TRBV7-3 and TRBJ2-1; no definite D call. Trimming pared 0 bases from V and 9 bases from J, leaving 9 bases between. The CDR3 has 13 residues. CDR1 is SGHTA, CDR2 FQGTGA, per germline.

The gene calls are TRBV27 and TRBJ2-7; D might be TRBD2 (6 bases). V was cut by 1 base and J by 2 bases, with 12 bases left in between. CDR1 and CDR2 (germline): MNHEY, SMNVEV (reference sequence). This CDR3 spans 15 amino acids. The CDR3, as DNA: TGTGCCAGCAGTTTATTGGTAGCGGCGACCTACGAGCAGTACTTC. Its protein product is CASSLLVAATYEQYF.

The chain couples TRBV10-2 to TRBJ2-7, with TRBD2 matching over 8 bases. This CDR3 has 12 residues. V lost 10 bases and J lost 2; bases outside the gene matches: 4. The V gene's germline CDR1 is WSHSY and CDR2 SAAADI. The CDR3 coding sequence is TGCGCCACCCGTAGCGGGACCTACGAGCAGTACTTC. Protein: CATRSGTYEQYF.

As DNA, the CDR3 is TGTGCCAGCAGAGAGACTAGCATAACCTACGAGCAGTACTTC. This gives the protein CASRETSITYEQYF. The chain recombines TRBV6-5 with TRBJ2-7; 7 bases map to TRBD2. The germline CDR1 and CDR2 sequences are MNHEY and SVGAGI. The CDR3 length is 14 residues. The V gene end was trimmed by 6 bases and the J gene end by 2 bases; junction bases not matched to a gene: 7.

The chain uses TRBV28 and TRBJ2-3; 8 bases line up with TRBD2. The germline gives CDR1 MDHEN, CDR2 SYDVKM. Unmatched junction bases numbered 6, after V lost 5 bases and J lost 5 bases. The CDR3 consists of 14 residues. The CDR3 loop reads CASSPGGEGDTQYF. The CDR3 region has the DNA TGTGCCAGCAGTCCCGGGGGGGAAGGAGATACGCAGTATTTT.

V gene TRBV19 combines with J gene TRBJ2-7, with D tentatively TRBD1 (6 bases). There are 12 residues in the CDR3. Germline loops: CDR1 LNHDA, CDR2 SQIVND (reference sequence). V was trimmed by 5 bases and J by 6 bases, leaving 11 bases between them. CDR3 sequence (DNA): TGTGCCAGTAGTGATCAGGGGAGCGAGCAGTACTTC. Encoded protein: CASSDQGSEQYF.

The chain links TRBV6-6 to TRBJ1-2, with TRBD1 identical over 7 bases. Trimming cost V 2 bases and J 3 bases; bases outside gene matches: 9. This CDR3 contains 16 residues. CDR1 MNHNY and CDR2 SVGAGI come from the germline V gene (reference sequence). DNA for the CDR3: TGTGCCAGCAGTTACCTGCGACAGGGTTATGACTATGGCTACACCTTC. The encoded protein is CASSYLRQGYDYGYTF.

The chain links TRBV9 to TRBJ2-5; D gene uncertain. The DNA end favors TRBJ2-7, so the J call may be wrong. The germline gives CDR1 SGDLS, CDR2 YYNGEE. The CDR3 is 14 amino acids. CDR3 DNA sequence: TGTGCCAGCAGCGCCGGGCCTCCCGACTACGAGCAGTACTTC. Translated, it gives CASSAGPPDYEQYF.

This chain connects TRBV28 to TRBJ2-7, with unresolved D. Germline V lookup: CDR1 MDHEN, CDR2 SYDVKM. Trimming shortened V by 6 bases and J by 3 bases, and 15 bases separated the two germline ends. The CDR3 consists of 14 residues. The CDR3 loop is CASRATIGFYEQYF. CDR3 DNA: TGTGCCAGCAGGGCCACCATCGGGTTCTACGAGCAGTACTTC.

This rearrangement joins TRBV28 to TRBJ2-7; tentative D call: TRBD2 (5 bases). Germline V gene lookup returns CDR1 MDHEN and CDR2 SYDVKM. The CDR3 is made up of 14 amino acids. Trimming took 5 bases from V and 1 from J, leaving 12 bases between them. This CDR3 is CASSHPGSSYEQYF. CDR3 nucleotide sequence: TGTGCCAGCAGTCATCCGGGATCTTCCTACGAGCAGTACTTC.

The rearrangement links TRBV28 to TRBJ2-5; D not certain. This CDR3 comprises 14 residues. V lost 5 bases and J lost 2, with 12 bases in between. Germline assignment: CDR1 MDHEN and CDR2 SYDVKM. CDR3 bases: TGTGCCAGCAGTCTCCCCCAGTGGCAAGAGACCCAGTACTTC. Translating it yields CASSLPQWQETQYF.

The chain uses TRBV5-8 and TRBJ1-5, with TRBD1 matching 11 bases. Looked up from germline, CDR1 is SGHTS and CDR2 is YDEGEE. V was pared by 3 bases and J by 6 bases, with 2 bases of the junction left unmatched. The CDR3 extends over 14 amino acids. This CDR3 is CASSWTGGGQPQHF. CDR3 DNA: TGTGCCAGCAGCTGGACAGGGGGCGGTCAGCCCCAGCATTTT.

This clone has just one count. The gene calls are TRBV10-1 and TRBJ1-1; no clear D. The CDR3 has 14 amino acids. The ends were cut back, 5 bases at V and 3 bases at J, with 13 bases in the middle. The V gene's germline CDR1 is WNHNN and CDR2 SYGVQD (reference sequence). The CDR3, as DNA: TGCGCCAGCAGTCGGGATATGACGGACACTGAAGCTTTCTTT. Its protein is CASSRDMTDTEAFF.

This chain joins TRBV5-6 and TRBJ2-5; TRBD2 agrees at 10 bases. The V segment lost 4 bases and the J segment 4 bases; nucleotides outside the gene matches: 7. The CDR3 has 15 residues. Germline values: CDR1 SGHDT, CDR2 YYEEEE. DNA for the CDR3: TGTGCCAGCAGCCAGTCCGTAGCGGGAGGAGAGACCCAGTACTTC. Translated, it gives CASSQSVAGGETQYF.

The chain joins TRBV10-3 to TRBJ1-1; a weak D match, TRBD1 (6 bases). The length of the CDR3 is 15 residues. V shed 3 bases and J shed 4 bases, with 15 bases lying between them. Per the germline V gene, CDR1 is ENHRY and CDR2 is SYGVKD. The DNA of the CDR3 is TGTGCCATCAGTGAAACCGGGACATTGGGCACTGAAGCTTTCTTT. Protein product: CAISETGTLGTEAFF.

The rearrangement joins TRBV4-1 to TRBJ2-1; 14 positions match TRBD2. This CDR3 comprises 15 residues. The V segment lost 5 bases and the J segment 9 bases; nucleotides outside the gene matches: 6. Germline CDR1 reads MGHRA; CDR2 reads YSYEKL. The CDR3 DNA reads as TGCGCCAGCAGCATAGGGACTAGCGGGAGCTTTGAGCAGTTCTTC. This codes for CASSIGTSGSFEQFF.